Shown below are 21 T cell receptor beta chains from a single sample sequenced in a study of OX40 agonist ivuxolimab in advanced cancers. Sequencing used immunoSEQ multiplex PCR; TCRdb keeps in-frame clones, though not all of them. Among about 69,000 clones listed, about 80% were seen once. The specimen comprised CD4+ or CD8+ T cells sorted from blood, sampled in a trial of the OX40 agonist ivuxolimab. Receptors originate from an adult with an advanced solid tumor such as melanoma, head and neck, liver or kidney cancer.

The chain carries TRBV5-1 and TRBJ2-1, with D uncertain. Trimming took off 3 bases at V and 5 bases at J, with 3 bases between the two ends. This CDR3 has 11 amino acids. Germline CDR1 reads SGHRS; CDR2 reads YFSETQ. CDR3 protein: CASSSDNEQFF. The CDR3 DNA reads as TGCGCCAGCAGCTCAGACAATGAGCAGTTCTTC.

This clone is a singleton in its sample. The chain couples TRBV5-1 to TRBJ2-5, with 10 bases fitting TRBD1. The germline V gene has CDR1 SGHRS and CDR2 YFSETQ. The junction had 6 bases not matched to a gene; V was cut back by 0 bases and J by 4 bases. The CDR3 has 16 amino acids. CDR3 residues: CASSLVGQGFSETQYF. As DNA, the CDR3 is TGCGCCAGCAGCTTGGTGGGACAGGGGTTCTCAGAGACCCAGTACTTC.

This clone was counted a single time. The genes are TRBV28 and TRBJ2-2; a possible D gene is TRBD1 (5 bases). The CDR3 has 15 residues. V lost 3 bases to trimming and J lost 6 bases, with 14 bases between them. The germline gives CDR1 MDHEN, CDR2 SYDVKM. CDR3 sequence (DNA): TGTGCCAGCAGTTTGGCCTCTACAGGTGCCGGGGAGCTGTTTTTT. Its protein is CASSLASTGAGELFF.

This chain joins TRBV14 and TRBJ2-1, with 10 positions matching TRBD2. This CDR3 is built from 17 residues. Germline CDR1 reads SGHDN; CDR2 reads FVKESK. Losses at the gene ends were 1 base for V and 3 bases for J; bases not matched to a gene: 6. The CDR3 protein is CASSQAVLAGHYNEQFF. CDR3 nucleotide sequence: TGTGCCAGCAGCCAAGCGGTACTAGCGGGGCACTACAATGAGCAGTTCTTC.

This clone was observed a handful of times. The chain has TRBV7-8 and TRBJ1-2, with TRBD1 matching over 9 bases. This CDR3 region has 17 residues. Germline V lookup: CDR1 SGHVS, CDR2 FQNEAQ. Trimming at V came to 5 bases and at J to 7 bases, leaving 17 bases not matched to a gene. The DNA of the CDR3 is TGTGCCAGCAGCCCCCGTGGGGGACAGGGAGCCTCGGGTGGCTACACCTTC. Translated: CASSPRGGQGASGGYTF. The whole variable domain, filled in from reference TRBV7-8 and TRBJ1-2, reads GAGVSQSPRYKVAKRGQDVALRCDPISGHVSLFWYQQALGQGPEFLTYFQNEAQLDKSGLPSDRFFAERPEGSVSTLKIQRTQQEDSAVYLCASSPRGGQGASGGYTFGSGTRLTVV.

DNA for the CDR3: TGTGCCAGCAACGAGGACAGGTTCGCCAAAAACATTCAGTACTTC. Its protein product is CASNEDRFAKNIQYF. This chain joins TRBV2 and TRBJ2-4; 7 bases agree with TRBD1. Per the germline V gene, CDR1 is SNHLY and CDR2 is FYNNEI. The CDR3 runs 15 residues. With V trimmed by 7 bases and J by 1 base, 7 bases remained unmatched. The full variable domain, its missing parts supplied by reference TRBV2 and TRBJ2-4, is EPEVTQTPSHQVTQMGQEVILRCVPISNHLYFYWYRQILGQKVEFLVSFYNNEISEKSEIFDDQFSVERPDGSNFTLKIRSTKLEDSAMYFCASNEDRFAKNIQYFGAGTRLSVL.

This chain connects TRBV7-6 to TRBJ2-1; D might be TRBD2 (5 bases). Trimming cost V 1 base and J 0 bases, with 13 bases left between them. This CDR3 has 17 amino acids. CDR1 SGHVS and CDR2 FNYEAQ come from the germline V gene. The CDR3, as DNA: TGTGCCAGCAGCTTAGGGGCCCGAGGGAGCTCCTACAATGAGCAGTTCTTC. It specifies CASSLGARGSSYNEQFF.

The DNA for the CDR3 is TGTGCCAGCAGCGGGACTAACTATGGCTACACCTTC. This encodes CASSGTNYGYTF. The chain has TRBV5-5 and TRBJ1-2; D not certain. There are 12 residues in the CDR3. V shed 4 bases and J shed 0 bases, with 4 bases lying between them. CDR1 and CDR2 from the germline V gene are SGHKS and YYEKEE (reference sequence). The full variable domain, completed using reference TRBV5-5 and TRBJ1-2, is DAGVTQSPTHLIKTRGQQVTLRCSPISGHKSVSWYQQVLGQGPQFIFQYYEKEERGRGNFPDRFSARQFPNYSSELNVNALLLGDSALYLCASSGTNYGYTFGSGTRLTVV.

The genes are TRBV5-1 and TRBJ1-2; possible D gene TRBD1, 5 bases. CDR1 is SGHRS, CDR2 YFSETQ, per germline. V dropped 2 bases and J dropped 5 bases, with 13 bases sitting between them. This CDR3 is 14 amino acids long. The CDR3 DNA sequence: TGCGCCAGCAGCTTATTTGGGACGGAATATGGCTACACCTTC. Amino acids: CASSLFGTEYGYTF. The entire variable domain, with the rest obtained from reference TRBV5-1 and TRBJ1-2, is as follows: KAGVTQTPRYLIKTRGQQVTLSCSPISGHRSVSWYQQTPGQGLQFLFEYFSETQRNKGNFPGRFSGRQFSNSRSEMNVSTLELGDSALYLCASSLFGTEYGYTFGSGTRLTVV.

The gene calls are TRBV4-2 and TRBJ2-1; 14 bases map to TRBD2. CDR1 is LGHNA and CDR2 is YNFKEQ in the germline V gene. V was clipped by 0 bases and J by 2 bases; unmatched bases: 6. CDR3 length equals 19 residues. The CDR3 coding sequence is TGTGCCAGCAGCCAAGAGGGACTAGCGGGAGATGGGGCCTACAATGAGCAGTTCTTC. Encoded protein: CASSQEGLAGDGAYNEQFF.

V and J are TRBV6-1 and TRBJ2-7; tentative D call: TRBD1 (6 bases). The V gene's germline CDR1 is MNHNS and CDR2 SASEGT. Trimming stripped 7 bases from V and 4 bases from J, with 14 bases between. This CDR3 contains 13 residues. CDR3 sequence: CASIKDSGYEQYF. CDR3 DNA sequence: TGTGCCAGCATTAAGGACAGCGGATACGAGCAGTACTTC.

The chain links TRBV7-2 to TRBJ2-3, with D hard to call. This CDR3 has 12 amino acids. In germline, CDR1 is SGHTA, CDR2 FQGNSA. V lost 3 bases, J lost 9 bases, and 10 bases lay in between. The CDR3 region is CASSFLPPTQYF. The DNA of the CDR3 is TGTGCCAGCAGCTTTCTCCCTCCGACGCAGTATTTT.

In nucleotides, the CDR3 is TGTGCCAGCAGCTTAGCGGGAGTAGAAGAGACCCAGTACTTC. Translating it yields CASSLAGVEETQYF. The chain joins TRBV7-2 to TRBJ2-5; possible D gene TRBD2, 5 bases. The germline V gene has CDR1 SGHTA and CDR2 FQGNSA. V dropped 0 bases and J dropped 3 bases, with 8 bases sitting between them. The CDR3 contains 14 residues.

This clone was detected only once. The chain links TRBV6-6 to TRBJ1-1; 9 nucleotides line up with TRBD1. Losses at the gene ends were 6 bases for V and 5 bases for J; bases not matched to a gene: 7. This CDR3 has 14 amino acids. Germline V gene lookup returns CDR1 MNHNY and CDR2 SVGAGI (reference sequence). CDR3 bases: TGTGCCAGCAGCAACAGGGGGCAGGTGACTGAAGCTTTCTTT. This encodes CASSNRGQVTEAFF.

The rearrangement links TRBV6-5 to TRBJ2-2; 10 nucleotides agree with TRBD1. The CDR3 is made up of 14 amino acids. Germline lookup yields CDR1 MNHEY and CDR2 SVGAGI. The V segment lost 11 bases and the J segment 4 bases; nucleotides outside the gene matches: 7. CDR3 in DNA: TGTGCCGCGTCGAGACAGGGGGCCACCGGGGAGCTGTTTTTT. It yields the protein CAASRQGATGELFF.

Details on this clone: One junction end does not reproduce the germline sequence, and a read error may be involved. The chain has TRBV5-1 and TRBJ1-2; 10 positions agree with TRBD1. CDR3 length: 16 amino acids. Looked up from germline, CDR1 is SGHRS and CDR2 is YFSETQ. The chain's CDR3 is CTSSLEGTGAFYGYTF. In DNA, the CDR3 is TGCACCAGCAGCTTGGAAGGGACAGGGGCATTCTATGGCTACACCTTC.

The rearrangement joins TRBV28 to TRBJ2-7; possible D gene TRBD2, 7 bases. CDR1 is MDHEN, CDR2 SYDVKM, per germline. The CDR3 consists of 12 residues. Deletions cut 1 base from V and 12 bases from J, with 13 bases between. The CDR3 loop reads CASSLLGGRRYF. CDR3 coding DNA: TGTGCCAGCAGTTTATTGGGGGGGCGTCGGTACTTC.

The chain joins TRBV21-1 to TRBJ2-1; TRBD2, the D gene given by the table, was not confirmed from the DNA. TRBV21-1 represents a pseudogene. The length of the CDR3 is 17 residues. This CDR3 is CASSKGLAGAHLDEQFF. For the CDR3, the DNA is TGTGCCAGCAGCAAAGGACTAGCGGGGGCCCACTTAGATGAGCAGTTCTTC.

CDR3 region: CASSAPSTDTQYF. The CDR3 coding sequence is TGTGCCAGCAGTGCCCCTAGCACAGATACGCAGTATTTT. The rearrangement links TRBV28 to TRBJ2-3; D call uncertain. There are 13 residues in the CDR3. The germline gives CDR1 MDHEN, CDR2 SYDVKM. The V and J ends lost 5 bases and 0 bases respectively, with 6 bases between them.

This clone was detected a few times. This chain connects TRBV6-6 to TRBJ2-2; TRBD1 matches 8 bases. Germline CDR1 and CDR2: MNHNY and SVGAGI (reference sequence). This CDR3 is 15 amino acids long. After removal of 5 bases from V and 5 bases from J, the junction contained 7 bases not matched to a gene. The CDR3 coding sequence is TGTGCCAGCAGTGACCGACAGGGGAGGACCGGGGAGCTGTTTTTT. Encoded protein: CASSDRQGRTGELFF.

The J gene is TRBJ2-3, the V gene TRBV7-2; TRBD1 aligns across 9 bases. The CDR3 contains 15 residues. CDR1 SGHTA and CDR2 FQGNSA come from the germline V gene. V was pared by 7 bases and J by 3 bases, with 8 bases of the junction left unmatched. CDR3 coding DNA: TGTGCCAGCAAGCAGGGACAGGGATTTACAGATACGCAGTATTTT. This translates into CASKQGQGFTDTQYF.